The 25 T cell receptor beta chains listed next were all sequenced from one sample in a study of blood T cell repertoires in COVID-19. Profiling relied on immunoSEQ multiplex PCR, and the TCRdb table lists in-frame clones only, not all of them. This table holds around 300,000 clones, 85% to 90% found once. Sequences were obtained from peripheral blood. Receptor source: a woman aged 30 to 39 with COVID-19, enrolled during active disease.

Written as DNA, the CDR3 is TGTGCCAGCATACAGGGCGGCCCCGTGGACGAGCAGTACTTC. Its protein product is CASIQGGPVDEQYF. V gene TRBV2 combines with J gene TRBJ2-7; maybe TRBD1 (6 bases). The CDR3 covers 14 residues. V was clipped by 7 bases and J by 5 bases, with 18 bases between them. Germline V gene lookup returns CDR1 SNHLY and CDR2 FYNNEI. The whole variable domain, remainder taken from reference TRBV2 and TRBJ2-7, is EPEVTQTPSHQVTQMGQEVILRCVPISNHLYFYWYRQILGQKVEFLVSFYNNEISEKSEIFDDQFSVERPDGSNFTLKIRSTKLEDSAMYFCASIQGGPVDEQYFGPGTRLTVT.

J is TRBJ2-1 and V is TRBV7-3; D possibly corresponds to TRBD2 (6 bases). CDR1 is SGHTA and CDR2 is FQGTGA in the germline V gene. V was cut by 5 bases and J by 10 bases, with 18 bases left in between. The CDR3 spans 14 residues. CDR3 in amino acids: CASSLEGRRREQFF. The CDR3 coding sequence is TGTGCCAGCAGCCTGGAGGGCCGAAGACGCGAGCAGTTCTTC.

This clone was picked up one time. This chain connects TRBV28 to TRBJ2-7; 7 bases line up with TRBD1. The CDR3 runs to 15 residues. The V gene end was trimmed by 4 bases and the J gene end by 4 bases; junction bases not matched to a gene: 10. CDR1 MDHEN and CDR2 SYDVKM come from the germline V gene. The CDR3 DNA reads TGTGCCAGCAGTTCCCCGGGCAGGGGGATGTACGAGCAGTACTTC. Protein: CASSSPGRGMYEQYF.

This clone occurred once. This chain links TRBV10-3 with TRBJ1-2; 8 bases line up with TRBD1. This CDR3 contains 14 residues. V lost 4 bases to trimming and J lost 2 bases; unmatched junction nucleotides: 3. Per germline, CDR1 ENHRY and CDR2 SYGVKD. The CDR3 region has the DNA TGTGCCATCAGTGCAGGGGGCCGGAACTATGGCTACACCTTC. It codes for CAISAGGRNYGYTF.

The CDR3 sequence is CASSGLDGAETQYF. The CDR3 DNA is TGTGCCAGCAGTGGTCTAGATGGCGCGGAGACCCAGTACTTC. The V and J genes are TRBV2 and TRBJ2-5; D not certain. The CDR3 is 14 residues long. V was trimmed by 4 bases and J by 5 bases, leaving 14 bases between them. Germline V gene sequence: CDR1 SNHLY, CDR2 FYNNEI. Based on the CDR3 plus reference TRBV2 and TRBJ2-5, the full variable domain is EPEVTQTPSHQVTQMGQEVILRCVPISNHLYFYWYRQILGQKVEFLVSFYNNEISEKSEIFDDQFSVERPDGSNFTLKIRSTKLEDSAMYFCASSGLDGAETQYFGPGTRLLVL.

V usage is TRBV5-6 and J usage is TRBJ2-2; 13 bases fit TRBD2. The V and J ends lost 4 bases and 6 bases, in that order; junction bases with no gene match: 9. This CDR3 is 17 amino acids long. Per the germline V gene, CDR1 is SGHDT and CDR2 is YYEEEE. The CDR3 loop reads CASSPTSGRTQPGELFF. The CDR3 region has the DNA TGTGCCAGCAGCCCGACTAGCGGGAGGACTCAGCCCGGGGAGCTGTTTTTT.

The chain joins TRBV18 to TRBJ1-1, with TRBD1 matching over 7 bases. V was pared by 10 bases and J by 3 bases, with 8 bases of the junction left unmatched. The CDR3 totals 13 residues. Germline assignment: CDR1 KGHSH and CDR2 LQKENI. The DNA for the CDR3 is TGTGCCACCCTACAGGGGTTTGACACTGAAGCTTTCTTT. Residues: CATLQGFDTEAFF.

This clone has just one count. The chain has TRBV9 and TRBJ1-5; 7 bases line up with TRBD1. The CDR3 has 15 residues. Germline V gene lookup returns CDR1 SGDLS and CDR2 YYNGEE. With V trimmed by 4 bases and J by 0 bases, 4 bases remained unmatched. The CDR3 spells CASSPGQYSNQPQHF. In nucleotides, the CDR3 is TGTGCCAGCAGCCCGGGACAGTATAGCAATCAGCCCCAGCATTTT.

The chain couples TRBV5-1 to TRBJ2-1; 15 nucleotides agree with TRBD2. This CDR3 comprises 15 residues. From germline, CDR1 is SGHRS and CDR2 YFSETQ. J lost 10 bases, V lost 4 bases, and 6 bases had no gene match. The CDR3: CASSAWTSGRGEQFF. The CDR3 nucleotides are TGCGCCAGCAGCGCCTGGACTAGCGGGAGGGGGGAGCAGTTCTTC.

The chain couples TRBV19 to TRBJ1-5; D possibly corresponds to TRBD1 (5 bases). The germline V and J ends were trimmed by 0 bases and 2 bases, with 14 bases remaining between them. The length of the CDR3 is 17 residues. From germline, CDR1 is LNHDA and CDR2 SQIVND (reference sequence). The CDR3 DNA follows: TGTGCCAGTAGTATAGATAGGCAGGGCGGGGGCAATCAGCCCCAGCATTTT. Translated, it gives CASSIDRQGGGNQPQHF.

This chain joins TRBV30 and TRBJ1-2; 9 nucleotides match TRBD1. Losses at the gene ends were 5 bases for V and 4 bases for J; bases not matched to a gene: 8. Germline loops: CDR1 GTSNPN, CDR2 SVGIG (reference sequence). The CDR3 extends over 14 amino acids. The CDR3 protein is CAWVGQGIRYGYTF. The CDR3 region has the DNA TGTGCCTGGGTCGGACAGGGGATCCGCTATGGCTACACCTTC.

This rearrangement joins TRBV10-3 to TRBJ2-7; TRBD1 agrees at 7 bases. The CDR3 has 14 amino acids. Trimming removed 6 bases from V and 0 bases from J; junction bases left unmatched: 5. Germline V CDR1 and CDR2: ENHRY, SYGVKD. The CDR3 sequence is CAIRSDRNSYEQYF. In nucleotides, the CDR3 is TGTGCCATCAGGTCGGACAGGAACTCCTACGAGCAGTACTTC.

This chain joins TRBV6-5 and TRBJ1-4; D ambiguous. Germline CDR1 and CDR2: MNHEY and SVGAGI. Trimming took off 5 bases at V and 8 bases at J, with 15 bases between the two ends. The CDR3 consists of 14 residues. The CDR3 nucleotides read TGTGCCAGCAGTAAGAGGGCCCGTGCGGAAAAACTGTTTTTT. Encoded protein: CASSKRARAEKLFF.

The rearrangement joins TRBV5-6 to TRBJ1-3; 9 nucleotides agree with TRBD1. The CDR3 runs to 15 residues. Germline lookup yields CDR1 SGHDT and CDR2 YYEEEE. With 3 bases clipped from V and 3 bases from J, the junction kept 4 bases outside the gene matches. The CDR3 is CASSSDRGYGNTIYF. DNA of the CDR3: TGTGCCAGCAGCTCTGACAGGGGGTATGGAAACACCATATATTTT.

This clone is a singleton in its sample. V gene TRBV30 combines with J gene TRBJ1-1; 7 nucleotides match TRBD1. There are 13 residues in the CDR3. Germline V lookup: CDR1 GTSNPN, CDR2 SVGIG (reference sequence). The junction had 3 bases not matched to a gene; V was cut back by 4 bases and J by 1 base. In DNA form, the CDR3 reads TGTGCCTGGAACAGGGGAGAGAACACTGAAGCTTTCTTT. Its translation is CAWNRGENTEAFF.

The rearrangement links TRBV5-1 to TRBJ1-4, with D maybe TRBD1 (6 bases). This CDR3 region has 16 residues. The germline gives CDR1 SGHRS, CDR2 YFSETQ. The germline V and J ends were trimmed by 4 bases and 1 base, with 14 bases remaining between them. CDR3 amino acids: CASSLTSTGTNEKLFF. The CDR3 DNA is TGCGCCAGCAGCCTGACCTCGACAGGAACTAATGAAAAACTGTTTTTT.

This rearrangement joins TRBV9 to TRBJ1-2; TRBD1 agrees at 7 bases. The CDR3 sequence is 14 residues long. V lost 4 bases, J lost 6 bases, and 9 bases stayed unmatched. The germline V gene has CDR1 SGDLS and CDR2 YYNGEE. CDR3 residues: CASSTRQGWDGYTF. CDR3 DNA: TGTGCCAGCAGCACCCGACAGGGTTGGGATGGCTACACCTTC.

The gene calls are TRBV28 and TRBJ1-2; 10 nucleotides line up with TRBD1. Germline CDR1 MDHEN, CDR2 SYDVKM. The CDR3 has 14 residues. The ends lost 6 bases at V and 9 bases at J; junction bases unmatched: 10. This CDR3 is CASSRQGAAGSYTF. Written as DNA, the CDR3 is TGTGCCAGCAGCCGACAGGGGGCTGCCGGTAGCTACACCTTC.

This rearrangement joins TRBV13 to TRBJ2-7; 8 bases are shared with TRBD2. Trimming at V came to 4 bases and at J to 0 bases, leaving 5 bases not matched to a gene. Germline values: CDR1 PRHDT, CDR2 FYEKMQ (reference sequence). This CDR3 has 15 residues. CDR3 DNA sequence: TGTGCCAGCAGCTCGTTTGGGACTAGCTCCTACGAGCAGTACTTC. This gives the protein CASSSFGTSSYEQYF.

This clone was seen a few times. The chain uses TRBV7-8 and TRBJ1-5; 8 bases are shared with TRBD1. The CDR3 extends over 16 amino acids. Germline V CDR1 and CDR2: SGHVS, FQNEAQ. J gave up 3 bases and V 3 bases, and 7 bases lay outside the gene matches. The CDR3 sequence: CASSLGDRFPNQPQHF. DNA of the CDR3: TGTGCCAGCAGCTTGGGGGACAGGTTCCCCAATCAGCCCCAGCATTTT. Filled out from reference TRBV7-8 and TRBJ1-5, the complete variable domain reads GAGVSQSPRYKVAKRGQDVALRCDPISGHVSLFWYQQALGQGPEFLTYFQNEAQLDKSGLPSDRFFAERPEGSVSTLKIQRTQQEDSAVYLCASSLGDRFPNQPQHFGDGTRLSIL.

The gene calls are TRBV6-1 and TRBJ2-1; 12 nucleotides agree with TRBD2. The CDR3 length is 16 residues. The germline V gene encodes CDR1 MNHNS and CDR2 SASEGT. J lost 7 bases, V lost 4 bases, and 8 bases had no gene match. CDR3 DNA: TGTGCCAGCAGTGGCCTAGCGGGAGGGCCTTTGAATGAGCAGTTCTTC. This translates into CASSGLAGGPLNEQFF.

The rearrangement links TRBV5-1 to TRBJ2-7; the D is unclear. CDR1 is SGHRS, CDR2 YFSETQ, per germline. This CDR3 has 13 amino acids. Trimming pared 5 bases from V and 5 bases from J, leaving 14 bases between. The CDR3 reads CASSLSSVDEQYF. CDR3 DNA sequence: TGCGCCAGCAGTCTTTCAAGCGTGGACGAGCAGTACTTC.

The genes are TRBV3-1 (or the pseudogene TRBV3-2) and TRBJ2-4; the D is unclear. The CDR3 has 13 amino acids. V dropped 0 bases and J dropped 9 bases, with 9 bases sitting between them. Germline-derived CDR1 and CDR2 are LGHDT and YNNKEL (reference sequence). The CDR3 DNA sequence: TGTGCCAGCAGCCAAGATCTAGATAGCATTCAGTACTTC. Its protein product is CASSQDLDSIQYF.

A few counts support this clone. This chain connects TRBV27 to TRBJ1-1; TRBD1 might be the D (6 bases). Germline CDR1 reads MNHEY; CDR2 reads SMNVEV (reference sequence). The CDR3 consists of 13 residues. V dropped 5 bases and J dropped 7 bases, with 14 bases sitting between them. CDR3 amino acids: CASSVHRVSEAFF. Written as DNA, the CDR3 is TGTGCCAGCAGTGTTCACAGGGTGAGTGAAGCTTTCTTT.

The rearrangement links TRBV2 to TRBJ2-1; D unclear. V was cut by 3 bases and J by 6 bases, with 9 bases left in between. The length of the CDR3 is 13 residues. The germline gives CDR1 SNHLY, CDR2 FYNNEI. The CDR3 here is CASSDDSVNEQFF. Written as DNA, the CDR3 is TGTGCCAGCAGTGACGACTCGGTCAATGAGCAGTTCTTC.